Below, one TCR beta chain is given with its context. This CDR3 is 15 amino acids long. Trimming took 4 bases from V and 0 from J; bases not matched to a gene: 6. Germline assignment: CDR1 SGHKS and CDR2 YYEKEE (reference sequence). The data originate from a study of blood T cell repertoires in COVID-19. How the authors handled the data: Amplification with reference gene primers provided the estimates of nucleated cell counts. Here immunoSEQ multiplex PCR was the method, and the copy in TCRdb shows in-frame clones only, minus some. D and trimming come from the DNA, and the V and J calls and clone size come from that table. The data show 200,000 or so clones, with about 86% seen just once and roughly 3% held by the top ten.

This chain uses TRBV5-5 with TRBJ1-2, with TRBD1 identical over 7 bases. The sample taken for sequencing was peripheral blood. The TCR originated in a woman aged 25 to 39 who had recovered from COVID-19. The CDR3 DNA is TGTGCCAGCAGCATCAGACAGGGCCCTAACTATGGCTACACCTTC. Translated, it gives CASSIRQGPNYGYTF.